Sequencing of this T cell receptor (beta chain) was carried out in a study of cytomegalovirus exposure and HLA in healthy donors. Notes on the study in general: In vitro data verified three CMV-associated chains as specific for CMV antigens. What TCR beta sequences reportedly achieved was accurate prediction of HLA-A and HLA-B alleles in most subjects. Cytomegalovirus-associated status was assigned to around 160 TCR beta chains.

Details on this clone: Its antigen remains unidentified.

13 Jbeta primers and 60 Vbeta primers were used for the PCR. The method was immunoSEQ multiplex PCR; TCRdb's version includes in-frame clones alone and lacks a portion of them. The data show fewer than 250,000 clones, 60% to 80% seen once. This TCR was sampled from a woman aged 25 to 45 in good health and CMV-seropositive. Sample: PBMCs.

CDR3 in amino acids: CASSWTSPGSYEQYF. CDR3 bases: TGTGCCAGCAGTTGGACTAGCCCCGGATCCTACGAGCAGTACTTC. The chain carries TRBV28 and TRBJ2-7; 8 bases map to TRBD2. This CDR3 region has 15 residues. The germline CDR1 and CDR2 sequences are MDHEN and SYDVKM. V shed 4 bases and J 1 base; nucleotides not matched to a gene: 6.